This section outlines one TCR beta chain sequence together with its context. Enrolment of Seattle patients took place during active infection, and they were followed longitudinally. The germline gives CDR1 LGHNA, CDR2 YSLEER. V was clipped by 0 bases and J by 4 bases, with 9 bases between them. The CDR3 consists of 14 residues. This sample is part of a study of blood T cell repertoires in COVID-19. Whole-study context: Whether acute or convalescent, the COVID-19 samples came from the United States, Italy and Spain. PBMCs, B-cell-depleted T cells, or T cells were the source of the cDNA or gDNA that made up the material.

TCRdb's copy holds only in-frame clones and misses some; the assay was immunoSEQ multiplex PCR. Among about 230,000 clones listed, over 75% were seen once. The chain uses TRBV4-3 and TRBJ1-2, with D possibly being TRBD1 (5 bases). Sequences were obtained from peripheral blood. The origin of this receptor is a man in his forties or fifties with COVID-19, enrolled during active disease. CDR3 protein: CASSQEVGGYGYTF. CDR3 sequence (DNA): TGCGCCAGCAGCCAAGAGGTGGGGGGCTATGGCTACACCTTC.